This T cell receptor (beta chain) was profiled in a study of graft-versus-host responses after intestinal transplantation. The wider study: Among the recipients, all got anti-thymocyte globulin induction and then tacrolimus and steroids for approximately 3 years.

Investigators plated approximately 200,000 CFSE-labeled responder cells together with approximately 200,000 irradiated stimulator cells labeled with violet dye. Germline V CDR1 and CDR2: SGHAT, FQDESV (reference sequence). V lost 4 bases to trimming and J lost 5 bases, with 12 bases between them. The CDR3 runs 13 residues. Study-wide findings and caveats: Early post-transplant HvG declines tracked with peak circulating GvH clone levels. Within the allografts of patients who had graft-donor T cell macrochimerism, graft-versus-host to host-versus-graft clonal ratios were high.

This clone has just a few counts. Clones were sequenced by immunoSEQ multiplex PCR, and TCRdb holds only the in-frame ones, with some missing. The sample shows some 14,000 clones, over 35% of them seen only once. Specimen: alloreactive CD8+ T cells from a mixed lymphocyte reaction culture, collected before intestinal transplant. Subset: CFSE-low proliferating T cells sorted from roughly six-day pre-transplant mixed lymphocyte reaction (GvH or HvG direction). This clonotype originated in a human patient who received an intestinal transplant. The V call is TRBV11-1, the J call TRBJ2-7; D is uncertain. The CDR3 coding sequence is TGTGCCAGCAGCTCCCCTCAGTGGGACGAGCAGTACTTC. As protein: CASSSPQWDEQYF. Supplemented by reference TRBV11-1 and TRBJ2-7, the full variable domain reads EAEVAQSPRYKITEKSQAVAFWCDPISGHATLYWYRQILGQGPELLVQFQDESVVDDSQLPKDRFSAERLKGVDSTLKIQPAELGDSAMYLCASSSPQWDEQYFGPGTRLTVT.